Following are 5 T cell receptor beta chains from one sample sequenced in a study of sequential checkpoint blockade in melanoma. The method was immunoSEQ multiplex PCR; TCRdb's version includes in-frame clones alone and lacks a portion of them. The sample lists 15,000 to 20,000 clones; 72% were seen once. The treatment: randomized to nivolumab then ipilimumab (arm A) or the reverse (arm B). The specimen comprised CD8+ T cells sorted from blood (inferred from file names), sampled from a patient given nivolumab and ipilimumab in sequence. These TCRs come from a human donor with melanoma.

This clone was seen a single time. V and J are TRBV6-5 and TRBJ1-2; D gene uncertain. This CDR3 contains 13 residues. V was clipped by 0 bases and J by 3 bases, with 5 bases between them. Per the germline V gene, CDR1 is MNHEY and CDR2 is SVGAGI. CDR3 loop: CASSYSGDYGYTF. For the CDR3, the DNA is TGTGCCAGCAGTTACTCAGGAGACTATGGCTACACCTTC.

The gene calls are TRBV20-1 and TRBJ1-2; D gene unclear. Trimming removed 0 bases at V and 5 bases at J, with 4 bases between. This CDR3 has 11 amino acids. Germline V gene lookup returns CDR1 DFQATT and CDR2 SNEGSKA (reference sequence). In nucleotides, the CDR3 is TGCAGTGCTAGAGATGCGTATGGCTACACCTTC. Translated, it gives CSARDAYGYTF.

The chain employs TRBV6-5 and TRBJ2-7; TRBD1 agrees at 7 bases. Germline V CDR1 and CDR2: MNHEY, SVGAGI. This CDR3 region has 12 residues. The junction had 2 bases not matched to a gene; V was cut back by 0 bases and J by 9 bases. CDR3 in amino acids: CASSYSGTVQYF. The CDR3 DNA reads TGTGCCAGCAGTTACTCGGGGACAGTGCAGTACTTC.

There are a few counts of this clone. The genes are TRBV7-9 and TRBJ1-2; TRBD1 agrees at 7 bases. The CDR3 sequence is 15 residues long. The junction had 11 bases not matched to a gene; V was cut back by 5 bases and J by 5 bases. CDR1 and CDR2 (germline): SEHNR, FQNEAQ (reference sequence). The CDR3 nucleotides read TGTGCCAGCAGCCCGAACTCCGGGACAGATTATGGCTACACCTTC. The encoded protein is CASSPNSGTDYGYTF.

The V call is TRBV6-1, the J call TRBJ1-2; D call uncertain. The CDR3 extends over 14 amino acids. Germline assignment: CDR1 MNHNS and CDR2 SASEGT. V shed 5 bases and J shed 4 bases, with 14 bases lying between them. CDR3 sequence (DNA): TGTGCCAGCAGTACCCTAGAGGGAGGCTATGGCTACACCTTC. It translates to CASSTLEGGYGYTF.